Sequencing of this TCR beta chain was carried out in a study of shared clonotypes between healthy human individuals. Investigators spread the genomic DNA of each subset evenly over several immunoSEQ plates. Repertoires were generated with immunoSEQ multiplex PCR, while TCRdb's copy carries only in-frame clones and drops some. Here the sample spans about 460,000 clones, around 77% being singletons. Study-wide findings and caveats: A limitation of the genetic and exposure-history diversity represented arose from few donors.

Trimming shortened V by 1 base and J by 5 bases, and 3 bases separated the two germline ends. This CDR3 has 12 residues. Germline V lookup: CDR1 SGHTA, CDR2 FQGNSA. About this clone itself: Its target is unknown.

The sequenced material came from PBMCs. The chain is built from TRBV7-2 and TRBJ2-1, with no clear D. The receptor comes from a woman in her thirties or forties in good health. Some clones in this sample may be carry-over from other donors' samples. The CDR3 DNA reads TGTGCCAGCAGCTTAGACAACAATGAGCAGTTCTTC. Amino acids: CASSLDNNEQFF.